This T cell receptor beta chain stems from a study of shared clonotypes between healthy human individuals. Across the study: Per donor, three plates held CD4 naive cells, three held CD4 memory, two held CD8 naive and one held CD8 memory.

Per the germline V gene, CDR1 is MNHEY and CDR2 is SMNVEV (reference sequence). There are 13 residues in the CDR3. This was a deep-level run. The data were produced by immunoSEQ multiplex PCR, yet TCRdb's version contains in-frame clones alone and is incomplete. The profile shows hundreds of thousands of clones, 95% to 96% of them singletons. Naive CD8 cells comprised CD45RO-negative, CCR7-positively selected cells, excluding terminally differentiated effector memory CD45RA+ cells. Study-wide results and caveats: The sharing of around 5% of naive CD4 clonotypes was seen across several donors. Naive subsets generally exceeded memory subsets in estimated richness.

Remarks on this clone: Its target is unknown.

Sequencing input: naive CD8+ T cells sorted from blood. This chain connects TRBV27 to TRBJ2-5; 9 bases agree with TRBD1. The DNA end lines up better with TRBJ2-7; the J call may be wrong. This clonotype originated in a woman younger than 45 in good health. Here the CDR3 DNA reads TGTGCCAGCAGTGCCGGGACAGGGTACGAGCAGTACTTC. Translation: CASSAGTGYEQYF.